The clone carrying this TCR beta chain was seen once. The record originates from a study of shared clonotypes between healthy human individuals. At deep level, the assay was performed. Clones were read by immunoSEQ multiplex PCR, and TCRdb kept only the in-frame ones, dropping some. The sample yields over 1.5 million clones, under 99% seen once. Sequenced material: naive CD4+ T cells sorted from blood. Subset specified: CD45RA+ positively selected. This TCR derives from a man aged 25-40 years in good health.

CDR3: CASSVGPGANEKLFF. In nucleotides, the CDR3 is TGTGCCAGCAGCGTAGGTCCGGGGGCTAATGAAAAACTGTTTTTT. This chain links TRBV9 with TRBJ1-4, with D perhaps TRBD1 (5 bases). The CDR3 runs 15 residues. Germline values: CDR1 SGDLS, CDR2 YYNGEE. V was trimmed by 0 bases and J by 3 bases, leaving 9 bases between them. The variable domain in full, completed from reference TRBV9 and TRBJ1-4, reads DSGVTQTPKHLITATGQRVTLRCSPRSGDLSVYWYQQSLDQGLQFLIQYYNGEERAKGNILERFSAQQFPDLHSELNLSSLELGDSALYFCASSVGPGANEKLFFGSGTQLSVL.